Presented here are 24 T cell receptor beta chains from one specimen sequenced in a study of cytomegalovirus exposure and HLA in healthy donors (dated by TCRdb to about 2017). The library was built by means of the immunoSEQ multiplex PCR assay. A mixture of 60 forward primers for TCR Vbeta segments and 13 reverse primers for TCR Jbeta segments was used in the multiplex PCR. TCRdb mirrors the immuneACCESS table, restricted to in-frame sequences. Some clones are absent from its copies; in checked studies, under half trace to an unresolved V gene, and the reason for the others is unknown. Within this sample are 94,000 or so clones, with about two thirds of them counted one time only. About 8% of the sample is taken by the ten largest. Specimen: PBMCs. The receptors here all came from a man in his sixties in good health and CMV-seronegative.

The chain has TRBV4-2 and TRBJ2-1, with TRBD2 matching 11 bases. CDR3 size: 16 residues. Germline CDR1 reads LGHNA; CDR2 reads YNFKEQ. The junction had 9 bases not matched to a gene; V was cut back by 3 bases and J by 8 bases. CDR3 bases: TGTGCCAGCAGCCACCGAATAGCGGGAGGGCCCGATGAGCAGTTCTTC. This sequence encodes CASSHRIAGGPDEQFF.

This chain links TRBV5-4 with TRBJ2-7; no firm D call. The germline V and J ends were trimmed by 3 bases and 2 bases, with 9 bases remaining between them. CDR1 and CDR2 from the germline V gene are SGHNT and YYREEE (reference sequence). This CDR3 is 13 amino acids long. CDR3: CASSYGAAYEQYF. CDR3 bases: TGTGCCAGCAGCTATGGCGCGGCCTACGAGCAGTACTTC.

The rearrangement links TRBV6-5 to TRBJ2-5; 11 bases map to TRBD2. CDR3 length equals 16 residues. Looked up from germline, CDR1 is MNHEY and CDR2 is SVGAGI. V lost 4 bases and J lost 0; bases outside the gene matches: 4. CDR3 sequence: CASSSALAGDQETQYF. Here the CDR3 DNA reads TGTGCCAGCAGTTCGGCACTAGCGGGGGACCAAGAGACCCAGTACTTC.

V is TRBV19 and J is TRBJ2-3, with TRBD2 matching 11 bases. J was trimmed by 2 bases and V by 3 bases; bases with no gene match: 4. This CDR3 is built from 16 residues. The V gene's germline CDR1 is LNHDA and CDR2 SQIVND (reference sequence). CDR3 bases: TGTGCCAGTAGTATGATAGCGGGAGGGAACACAGATACGCAGTATTTT. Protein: CASSMIAGGNTDTQYF.

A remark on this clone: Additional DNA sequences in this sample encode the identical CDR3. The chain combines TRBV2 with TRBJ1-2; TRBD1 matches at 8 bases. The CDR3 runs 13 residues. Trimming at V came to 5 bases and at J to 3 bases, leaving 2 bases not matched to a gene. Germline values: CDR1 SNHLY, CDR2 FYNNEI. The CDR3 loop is CASSPQGDYGYTF. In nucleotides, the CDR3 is TGTGCCAGCAGTCCACAGGGGGACTATGGCTACACCTTC.

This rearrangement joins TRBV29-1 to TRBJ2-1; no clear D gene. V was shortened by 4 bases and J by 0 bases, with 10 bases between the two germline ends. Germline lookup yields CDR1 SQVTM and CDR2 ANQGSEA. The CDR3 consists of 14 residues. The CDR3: CSVVEDLSYNEQFF. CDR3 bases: TGCAGCGTTGTTGAGGATCTCTCCTACAATGAGCAGTTCTTC.

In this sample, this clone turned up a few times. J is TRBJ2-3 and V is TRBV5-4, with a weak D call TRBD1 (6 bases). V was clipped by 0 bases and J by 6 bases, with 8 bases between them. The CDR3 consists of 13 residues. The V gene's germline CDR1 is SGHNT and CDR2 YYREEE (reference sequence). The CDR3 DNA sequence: TGTGCCAGCAGCTTGGACAGGGTCGATACGCAGTATTTT. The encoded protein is CASSLDRVDTQYF.

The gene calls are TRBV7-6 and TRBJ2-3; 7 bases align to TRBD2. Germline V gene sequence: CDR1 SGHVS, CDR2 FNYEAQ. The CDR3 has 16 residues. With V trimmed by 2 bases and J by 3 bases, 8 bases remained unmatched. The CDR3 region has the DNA TGTGCCAGCAGCTTAACCGGGACTACGGGAACAGATACGCAGTATTTT. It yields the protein CASSLTGTTGTDTQYF.

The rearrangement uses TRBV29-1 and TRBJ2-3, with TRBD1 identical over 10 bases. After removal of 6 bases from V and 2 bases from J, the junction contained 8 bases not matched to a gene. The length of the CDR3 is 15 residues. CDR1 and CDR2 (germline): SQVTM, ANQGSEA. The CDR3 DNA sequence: TGCAGCGTCGAGGGCGGACAGGGGGTCACAGATACGCAGTATTTT. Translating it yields CSVEGGQGVTDTQYF.

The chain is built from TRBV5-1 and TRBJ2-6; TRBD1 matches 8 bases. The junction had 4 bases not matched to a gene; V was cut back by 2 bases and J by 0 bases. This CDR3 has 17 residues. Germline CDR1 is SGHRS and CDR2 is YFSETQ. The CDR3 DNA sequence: TGCGCCAGCAGCTTAGGAGACAGGGGCTCTGGGGCCAACGTCCTGACTTTC. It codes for CASSLGDRGSGANVLTF.

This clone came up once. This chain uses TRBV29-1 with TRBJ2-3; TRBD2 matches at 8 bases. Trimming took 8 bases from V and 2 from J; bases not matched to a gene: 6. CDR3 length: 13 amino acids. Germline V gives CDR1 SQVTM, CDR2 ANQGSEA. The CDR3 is CSFELAVTDTQYF. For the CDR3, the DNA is TGCAGCTTCGAACTAGCGGTCACAGATACGCAGTATTTT.

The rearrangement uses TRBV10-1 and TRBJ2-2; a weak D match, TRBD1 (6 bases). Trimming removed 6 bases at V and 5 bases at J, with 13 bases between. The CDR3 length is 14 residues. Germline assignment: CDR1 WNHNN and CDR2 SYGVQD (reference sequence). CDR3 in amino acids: CASRPGQGTGELFF. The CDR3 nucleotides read TGCGCCAGCAGGCCGGGACAAGGTACCGGGGAGCTGTTTTTT.

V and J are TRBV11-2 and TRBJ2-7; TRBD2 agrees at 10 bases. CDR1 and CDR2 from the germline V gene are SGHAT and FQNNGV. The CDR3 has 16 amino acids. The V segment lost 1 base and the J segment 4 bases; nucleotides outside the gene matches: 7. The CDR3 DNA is TGTGCCAGCAGCTTAGTCCCTCCTAGCGGGGGATACGAGCAGTACTTC. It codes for CASSLVPPSGGYEQYF.

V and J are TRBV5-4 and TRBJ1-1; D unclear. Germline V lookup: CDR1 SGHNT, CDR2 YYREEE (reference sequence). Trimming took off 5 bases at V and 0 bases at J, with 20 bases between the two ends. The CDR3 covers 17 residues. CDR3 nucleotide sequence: TGTGCCAGCAGTCCGGAGGTCCAGCAGCCCATGAACACTGAAGCTTTCTTT. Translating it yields CASSPEVQQPMNTEAFF.

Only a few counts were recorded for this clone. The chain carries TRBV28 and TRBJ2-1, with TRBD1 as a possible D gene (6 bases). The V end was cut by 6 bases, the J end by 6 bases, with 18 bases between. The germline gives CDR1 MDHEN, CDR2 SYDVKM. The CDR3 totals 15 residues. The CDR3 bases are TGTGCCAGCAGCCATTCCCGGGACAAGGGCAATGAGCAGTTCTTC. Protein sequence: CASSHSRDKGNEQFF.

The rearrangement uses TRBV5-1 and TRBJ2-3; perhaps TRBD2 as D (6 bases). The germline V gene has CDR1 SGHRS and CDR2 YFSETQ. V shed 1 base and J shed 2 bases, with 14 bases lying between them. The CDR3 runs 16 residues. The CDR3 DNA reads TGCGCCAGCAGCTTGAGTGGCGGGACGAACACAGATACGCAGTATTTT. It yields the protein CASSLSGGTNTDTQYF.

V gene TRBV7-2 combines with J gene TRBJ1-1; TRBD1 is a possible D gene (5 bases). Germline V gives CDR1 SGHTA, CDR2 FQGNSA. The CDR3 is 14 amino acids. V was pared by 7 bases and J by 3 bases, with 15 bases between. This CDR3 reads CASNVQVVDTEAFF. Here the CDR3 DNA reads TGTGCCAGCAACGTACAGGTTGTAGACACTGAAGCTTTCTTT.

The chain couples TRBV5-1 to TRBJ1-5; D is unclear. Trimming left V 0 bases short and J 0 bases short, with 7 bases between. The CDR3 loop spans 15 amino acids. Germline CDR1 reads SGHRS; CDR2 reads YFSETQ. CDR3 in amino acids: CASSLDSYSNQPQHF. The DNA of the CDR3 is TGCGCCAGCAGCTTGGACAGCTATAGCAATCAGCCCCAGCATTTT.

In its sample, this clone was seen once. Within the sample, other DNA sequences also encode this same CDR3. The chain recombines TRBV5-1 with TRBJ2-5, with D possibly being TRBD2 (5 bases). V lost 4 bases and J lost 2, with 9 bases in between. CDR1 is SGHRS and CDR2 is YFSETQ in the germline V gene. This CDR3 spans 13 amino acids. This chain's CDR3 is CASSEGVQETQYF. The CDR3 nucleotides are TGCGCCAGCAGCGAGGGAGTTCAAGAGACCCAGTACTTC.

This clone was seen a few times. The CDR3 DNA reads as TGTGCCAGCAGCTTATTCGGGGGTACAGGGGCAGGACAAGAGACCCAGTACTTC. Its translation: CASSLFGGTGAGQETQYF. The J gene is TRBJ2-5, the V gene TRBV11-2; the D gene is possibly TRBD1 (7 bases). V was shortened by 2 bases and J by 2 bases, with 21 bases between the two germline ends. Germline V gene data show CDR1 as SGHAT and CDR2 as FQNNGV. This CDR3 region has 18 residues.

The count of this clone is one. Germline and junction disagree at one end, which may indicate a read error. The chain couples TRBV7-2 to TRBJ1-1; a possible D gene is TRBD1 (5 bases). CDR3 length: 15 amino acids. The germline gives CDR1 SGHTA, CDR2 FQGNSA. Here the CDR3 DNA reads TGTGCCAGCAGCGTAGCGTGGCAGGGGAACACTGAAGCTTTCTTT. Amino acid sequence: CASSVAWQGNTEAFF.

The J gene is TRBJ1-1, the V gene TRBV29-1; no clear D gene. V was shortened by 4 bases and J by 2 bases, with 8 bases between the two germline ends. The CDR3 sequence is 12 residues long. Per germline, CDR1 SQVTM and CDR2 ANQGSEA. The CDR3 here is CSVGGINTEAFF. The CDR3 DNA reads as TGCAGCGTTGGAGGGATCAACACTGAAGCTTTCTTT.

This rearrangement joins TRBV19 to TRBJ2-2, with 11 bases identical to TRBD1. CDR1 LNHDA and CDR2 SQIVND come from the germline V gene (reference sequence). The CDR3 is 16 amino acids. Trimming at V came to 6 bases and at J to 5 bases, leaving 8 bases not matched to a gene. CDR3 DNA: TGTGCCAGTAGCCCGGGGACAGGGGGTTCAACCGGGGAGCTGTTTTTT. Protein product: CASSPGTGGSTGELFF.

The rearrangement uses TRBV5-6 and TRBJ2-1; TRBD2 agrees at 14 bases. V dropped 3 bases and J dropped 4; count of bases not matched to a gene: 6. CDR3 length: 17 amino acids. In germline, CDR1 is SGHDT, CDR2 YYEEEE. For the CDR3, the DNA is TGTGCCAGCAGCTGGTGGGGGACTAGCGGGGGATACAATGAGCAGTTCTTC. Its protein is CASSWWGTSGGYNEQFF.